This is a list of T cell receptor beta chains from one sample in a study of immune characterization of retroperitoneal liposarcoma. TCRdb passed the PCR reads through MiXCR, listing each CDR3 protein once. The sample yields 9,000 to 13,000 distinct CDR3 sequences, around 30% seen once. The sequenced material came from tumor tissue. The receptors come from a male donor with retroperitoneal liposarcoma. CDR3s include the opening cysteine and the closing phenylalanine or tryptophan. Fields, in order: D gene, J gene, V gene, clone size, CDR3 DNA, CDR3 protein. A D gene is named only where the DNA matches it firmly. Some rows have no size entry. The others give once, few or many, or a class for an expanded clone.

d_call: .; j_call: TRBJ2-1; v_call: TRBV27; clone_size: .; cdr3_nt: TGTGCCAGCAGTTTATCCCCCTCCTACGAGCAGTTCTTC; cdr3_aa: CASSLSPSYEQFF
d_call: TRBD2; j_call: TRBJ2-5; v_call: TRBV12-3/TRBV12-4; clone_size: few; cdr3_nt: TGTGCCAGCAGTACCCCGGGACTAGCGGGGATTGTTGAGCAGTACTTC; cdr3_aa: CASSTPGLAGIVEQYF
d_call: TRBD2; j_call: TRBJ2-5; v_call: TRBV6-6; clone_size: .; cdr3_nt: TGTGCCAGCACCATTATTAGCGGGAGTGGCGGACAGACCCAGTACTTC; cdr3_aa: CASTIISGSGGQTQYF
d_call: .; j_call: TRBJ2-5; v_call: TRBV10-2; clone_size: .; cdr3_nt: TGCGCCAGCAGCGTAACAGGGAAAGAGACCCAGTACTTC; cdr3_aa: CASSVTGKETQYF
d_call: TRBD1; j_call: TRBJ2-5; v_call: TRBV6-1; clone_size: medium-sized; cdr3_nt: TGTGCCAGCACCCTCTCGTCGACAGGGGGCAAGACCCAGTACTTC; cdr3_aa: CASTLSSTGGKTQYF
d_call: .; j_call: TRBJ2-7; v_call: TRBV6-1; clone_size: medium-sized; cdr3_nt: TGTGCCAGCAGTTCCCCTCGCAGGACACGGTACGAGCAGTACTTC; cdr3_aa: CASSSPRRTRYEQYF
d_call: .; j_call: TRBJ1-5; v_call: TRBV7-8; clone_size: medium-sized; cdr3_nt: TGTGCCAGCAGCTTCGGCAGTAATCAGCCCCAGCATTTT; cdr3_aa: CASSFGSNQPQHF
d_call: .; j_call: TRBJ2-5; v_call: TRBV7-3; clone_size: few; cdr3_nt: TGTGCCAGCAGCCTTCATCCTCCGAGGGGCCCCAACAATGAGCAGTACTTC; cdr3_aa: CASSLHPPRGPNNEQYF
d_call: TRBD1; j_call: TRBJ1-1; v_call: TRBV11-2; clone_size: many; cdr3_nt: TGTGCCAGCAGCTCCGGGACAGGGATACGAGCTTTCTTT; cdr3_aa: CASSSGTGIRAFF
d_call: .; j_call: TRBJ1-5; v_call: TRBV7-9; clone_size: medium-sized; cdr3_nt: TGTGCCAGCAGCCCTGCCTATAGCAATCAGCCCCAGCATTTT; cdr3_aa: CASSPAYSNQPQHF
d_call: .; j_call: TRBJ2-3; v_call: TRBV4-3; clone_size: .; cdr3_nt: TGCGCCAGCAGCCAAGATTTCTTACCACTCGACACAGATACGCAGTATTTT; cdr3_aa: CASSQDFLPLDTDTQYF
d_call: .; j_call: TRBJ1-5; v_call: TRBV5-3; clone_size: .; cdr3_nt: TGTGCCAGAAGACATGACCGCTACCCCCCGAGAGGCAATCAGCCCCAGCATTTT; cdr3_aa: CARRHDRYPPRGNQPQHF
d_call: TRBD2; j_call: TRBJ2-5; v_call: TRBV6-1; clone_size: medium-sized; cdr3_nt: TGTGCCAGCAGTGAACGGGAGGCCGAGACCCAGTACTTC; cdr3_aa: CASSEREAETQYF
d_call: .; j_call: TRBJ2-4; v_call: TRBV7-2; clone_size: medium-sized; cdr3_nt: TGTGCCAGCAGCTGGGGCGGTGAGCAGTACTTC; cdr3_aa: CASSWGGEQYF
d_call: .; j_call: TRBJ2-1; v_call: TRBV27; clone_size: .; cdr3_nt: TGTGTCAGCAGTCCGCCCAGGGGCGAGCAGTTCTTC; cdr3_aa: CVSSPPRGEQFF
d_call: TRBD1; j_call: TRBJ1-1; v_call: TRBV27; clone_size: many; cdr3_nt: TGTGCCAGCAGCCACGGGACAGTAAACACTGAAGCTTTCTTT; cdr3_aa: CASSHGTVNTEAFF